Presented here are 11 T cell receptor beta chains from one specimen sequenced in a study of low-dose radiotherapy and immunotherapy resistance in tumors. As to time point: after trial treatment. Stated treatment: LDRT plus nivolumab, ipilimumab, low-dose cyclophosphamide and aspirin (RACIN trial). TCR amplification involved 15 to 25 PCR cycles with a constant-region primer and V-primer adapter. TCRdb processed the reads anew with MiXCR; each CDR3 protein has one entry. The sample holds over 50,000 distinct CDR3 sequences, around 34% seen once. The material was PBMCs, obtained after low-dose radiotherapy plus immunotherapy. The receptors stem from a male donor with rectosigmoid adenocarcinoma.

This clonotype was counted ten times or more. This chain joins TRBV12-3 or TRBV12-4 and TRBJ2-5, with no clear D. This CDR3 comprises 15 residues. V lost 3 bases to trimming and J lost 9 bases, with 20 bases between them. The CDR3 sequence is CASSLTATAKQAQYF. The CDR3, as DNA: TGTGCCAGCAGTTTGACCGCGACGGCCAAGCAGGCCCAGTACTTC.

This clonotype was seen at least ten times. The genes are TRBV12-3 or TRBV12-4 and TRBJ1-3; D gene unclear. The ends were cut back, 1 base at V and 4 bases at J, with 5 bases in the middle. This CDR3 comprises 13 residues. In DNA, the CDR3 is TGTGCCAGCAGTTTAGAAGGGGGAAACACCATATATTTT. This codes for CASSLEGGNTIYF.

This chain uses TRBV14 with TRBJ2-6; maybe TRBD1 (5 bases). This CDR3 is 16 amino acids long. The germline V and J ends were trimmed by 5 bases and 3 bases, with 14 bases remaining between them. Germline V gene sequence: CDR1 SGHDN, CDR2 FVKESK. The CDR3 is CASSKGQGLGANVLTF. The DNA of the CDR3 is TGTGCCAGCAGCAAGGGGCAGGGTCTTGGGGCCAACGTCCTGACTTTC.

The CDR3 reads CAWSTPAGEVGELFF. The CDR3 coding sequence is TGTGCCTGGAGTACCCCGGCAGGGGAGGTCGGGGAGCTGTTTTTT. This sequence joins TRBV30 and TRBJ2-2; TRBD1 or TRBD2 may be the D gene (6 bases each). This CDR3 region has 15 residues. CDR1 and CDR2 (germline): GTSNPN, SVGIG (reference sequence). With 2 bases removed from V and 7 bases from J, the gap between germline ends came to 17 bases.

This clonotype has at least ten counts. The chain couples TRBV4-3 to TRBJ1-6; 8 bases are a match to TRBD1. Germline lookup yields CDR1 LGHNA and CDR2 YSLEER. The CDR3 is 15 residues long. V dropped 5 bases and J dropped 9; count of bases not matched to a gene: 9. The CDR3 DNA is TGCGCCAGCAGCGATCCAGGGGGCGAAGGTTCACCCCTCCACTTT. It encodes CASSDPGGEGSPLHF.

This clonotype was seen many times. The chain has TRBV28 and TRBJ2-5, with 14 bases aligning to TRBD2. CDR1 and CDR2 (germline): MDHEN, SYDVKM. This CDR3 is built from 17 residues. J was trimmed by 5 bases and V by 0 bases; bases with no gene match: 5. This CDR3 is CASSLWTSGRGLETQYF. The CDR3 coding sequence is TGTGCCAGCAGTTTATGGACTAGCGGGAGGGGGTTGGAGACCCAGTACTTC.

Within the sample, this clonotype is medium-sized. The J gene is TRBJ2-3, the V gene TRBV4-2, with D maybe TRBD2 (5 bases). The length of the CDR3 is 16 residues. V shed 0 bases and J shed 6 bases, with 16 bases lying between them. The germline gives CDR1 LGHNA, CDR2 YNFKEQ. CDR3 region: CASSQDISGGGDTQYF. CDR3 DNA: TGTGCCAGCAGCCAAGATATAAGCGGAGGTGGGGATACGCAGTATTTT.

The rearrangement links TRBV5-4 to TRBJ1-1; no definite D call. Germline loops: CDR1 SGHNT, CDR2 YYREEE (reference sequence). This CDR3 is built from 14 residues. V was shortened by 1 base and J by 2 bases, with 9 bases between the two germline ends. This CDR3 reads CASSLNTANTEAFF. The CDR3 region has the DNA TGTGCCAGCAGCTTGAATACAGCCAACACTGAAGCTTTCTTT.

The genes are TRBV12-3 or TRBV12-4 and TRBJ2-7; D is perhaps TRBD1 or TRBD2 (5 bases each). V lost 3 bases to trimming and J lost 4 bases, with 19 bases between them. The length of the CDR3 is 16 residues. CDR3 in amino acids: CASSFSGTFLQYEQYF. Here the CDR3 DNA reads TGTGCCAGCAGTTTCTCGGGGACCTTCCTCCAGTACGAGCAGTACTTC.

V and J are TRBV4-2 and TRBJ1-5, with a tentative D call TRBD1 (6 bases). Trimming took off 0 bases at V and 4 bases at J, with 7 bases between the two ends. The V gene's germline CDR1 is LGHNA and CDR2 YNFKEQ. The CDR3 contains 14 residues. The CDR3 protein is CASSQETGNQPQHF. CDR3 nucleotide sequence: TGTGCCAGCAGCCAAGAAACAGGGAATCAGCCCCAGCATTTT.

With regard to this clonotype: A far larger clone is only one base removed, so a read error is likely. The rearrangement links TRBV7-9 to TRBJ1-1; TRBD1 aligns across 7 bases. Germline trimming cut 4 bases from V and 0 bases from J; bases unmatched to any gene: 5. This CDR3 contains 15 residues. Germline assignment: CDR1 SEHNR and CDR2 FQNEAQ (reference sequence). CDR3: CASSYLGTVNTEAFF. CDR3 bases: TGTGCCAGCAGCTACTTGGGGACAGTGAACACTGAAGCTTTCTTT.